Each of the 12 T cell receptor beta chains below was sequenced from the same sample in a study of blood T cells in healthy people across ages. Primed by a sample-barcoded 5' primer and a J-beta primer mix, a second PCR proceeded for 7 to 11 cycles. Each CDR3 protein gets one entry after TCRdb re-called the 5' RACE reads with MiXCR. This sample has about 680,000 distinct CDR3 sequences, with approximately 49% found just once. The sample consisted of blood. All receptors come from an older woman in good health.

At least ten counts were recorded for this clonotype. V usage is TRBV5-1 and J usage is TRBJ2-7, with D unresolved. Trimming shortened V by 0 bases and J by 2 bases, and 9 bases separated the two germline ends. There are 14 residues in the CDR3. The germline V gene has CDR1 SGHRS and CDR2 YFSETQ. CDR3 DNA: TGCGCCAGCAGCTTGGTAGGCCGCACCTACGAGCAGTACTTC. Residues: CASSLVGRTYEQYF.

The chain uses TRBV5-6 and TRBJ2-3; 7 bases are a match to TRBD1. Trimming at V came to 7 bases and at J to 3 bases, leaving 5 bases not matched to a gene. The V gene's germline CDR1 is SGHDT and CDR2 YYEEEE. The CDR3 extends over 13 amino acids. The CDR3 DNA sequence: TGTGCCAGCGTTAGACAGGGAACAGATACGCAGTATTTT. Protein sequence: CASVRQGTDTQYF.

DNA for the CDR3: TGCAGTGCTAGAAGCGGGACTTACACAGATACGCAGTATTTT. Its protein product is CSARSGTYTDTQYF. This chain connects TRBV20-1 to TRBJ2-3; 7 nucleotides agree with TRBD2. CDR3 length: 14 amino acids. CDR1 and CDR2 from the germline V gene are DFQATT and SNEGSKA (reference sequence). Germline trimming cut 2 bases from V and 2 bases from J; bases unmatched to any gene: 4.

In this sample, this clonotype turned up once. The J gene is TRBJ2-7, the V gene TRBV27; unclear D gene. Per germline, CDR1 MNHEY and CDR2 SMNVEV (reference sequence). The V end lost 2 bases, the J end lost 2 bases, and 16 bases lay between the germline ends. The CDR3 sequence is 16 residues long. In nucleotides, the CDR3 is TGTGCCAGCAGTTTAAAGGCTGGCCCCTCCACCTACGAGCAGTACTTC. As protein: CASSLKAGPSTYEQYF.

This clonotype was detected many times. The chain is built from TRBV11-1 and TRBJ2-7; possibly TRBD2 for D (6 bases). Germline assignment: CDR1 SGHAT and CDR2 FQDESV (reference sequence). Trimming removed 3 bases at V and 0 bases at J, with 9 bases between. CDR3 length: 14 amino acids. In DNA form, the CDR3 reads TGTGCCAGCAGCTTTGACGGGAGCTCCTACGAGCAGTACTTC. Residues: CASSFDGSSYEQYF. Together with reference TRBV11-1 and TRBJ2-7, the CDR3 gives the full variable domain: EAEVAQSPRYKITEKSQAVAFWCDPISGHATLYWYRQILGQGPELLVQFQDESVVDDSQLPKDRFSAERLKGVDSTLKIQPAELGDSAMYLCASSFDGSSYEQYFGPGTRLTVT.

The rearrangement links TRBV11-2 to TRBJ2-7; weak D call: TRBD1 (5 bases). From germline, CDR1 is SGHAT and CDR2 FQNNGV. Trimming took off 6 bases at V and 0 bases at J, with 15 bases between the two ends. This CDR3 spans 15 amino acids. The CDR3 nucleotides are TGTGCCAGCAGGACTTCCTACAGGTCCTCCTACGAGCAGTACTTC. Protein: CASRTSYRSSYEQYF.

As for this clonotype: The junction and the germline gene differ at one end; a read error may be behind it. CDR3 amino acids: CASNQEALDRSGANVLTF. CDR3 in DNA: TGCGCCAGCAACCAAGAGGCCCTGGACAGATCTGGGGCCAACGTCCTGACTTTC. The rearrangement uses TRBV4-3 and TRBJ2-6, with D possibly being TRBD1 (6 bases). Germline V gene sequence: CDR1 LGHNA, CDR2 YSLEER. The CDR3 covers 18 residues.

The CDR3 DNA is TGTGCCAGCAACACAGGGCTCGGTGGCTACACCTTC. Its translation: CASNTGLGGYTF. The J gene is TRBJ1-2, the V gene TRBV28; the D gene is possibly TRBD1 (6 bases). Per the germline V gene, CDR1 is MDHEN and CDR2 is SYDVKM. Trimming pared 7 bases from V and 7 bases from J, leaving 13 bases between. This CDR3 region has 12 residues.

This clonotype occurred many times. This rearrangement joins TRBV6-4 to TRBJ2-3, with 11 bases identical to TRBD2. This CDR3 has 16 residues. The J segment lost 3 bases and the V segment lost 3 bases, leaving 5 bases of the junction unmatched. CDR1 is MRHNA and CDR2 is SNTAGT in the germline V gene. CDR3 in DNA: TGTGCCAGCAGTGATGGTAGCGGGAGGGGAACAGATACGCAGTATTTT. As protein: CASSDGSGRGTDTQYF.

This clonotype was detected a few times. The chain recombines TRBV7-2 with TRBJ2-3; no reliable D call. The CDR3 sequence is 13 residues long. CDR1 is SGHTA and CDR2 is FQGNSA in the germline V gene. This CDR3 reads CAGLFNIGDTQYF. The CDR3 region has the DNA TGTGCTGGGCTATTTAATATTGGGGATACGCAGTATTTT. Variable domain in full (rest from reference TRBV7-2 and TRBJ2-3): GAGVSQSPSNKVTEKGKDVELRCDPISGHTALYWYRQSLGQGLEFLIYFQGNSAPDKSGLPSDRFSAERTGGSVSTLTIQRTQQEDSAVYLCAGLFNIGDTQYFGPGTRLTVL.

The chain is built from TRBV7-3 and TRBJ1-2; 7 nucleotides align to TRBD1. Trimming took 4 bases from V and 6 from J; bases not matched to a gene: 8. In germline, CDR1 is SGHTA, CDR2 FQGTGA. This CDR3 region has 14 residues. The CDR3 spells CASSSAQGQHGYTF. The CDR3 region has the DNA TGTGCCAGCAGCTCGGCCCAGGGACAGCATGGCTACACCTTC.

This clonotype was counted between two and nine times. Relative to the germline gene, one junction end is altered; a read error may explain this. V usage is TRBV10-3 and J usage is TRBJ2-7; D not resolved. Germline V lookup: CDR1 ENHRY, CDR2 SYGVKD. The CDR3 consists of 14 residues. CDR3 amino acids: CTISATAQSYEQYF. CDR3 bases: TGTACCATCAGTGCGACCGCACAGTCCTACGAGCAGTACTTC.